Reported below is one T cell receptor beta chain. In this sample, this clonotype turned up many times. The clone's antigen remains unknown. Base qualities are missing; no much larger clone stands one base away. Hyperthyroidism patients were newly diagnosed, had a disease duration of under 2 months, and were aged 18 to 65 years. The study excluded patients with uncontrolled infections, other autoimmune diseases, pregnancy or lactation. Diagnoses were established on the basis of clinical symptoms, serum thyroxine and TRAb, thyroid ultrasound, and orbital computed tomography. Blood from progressor patients was collected at the time of first diagnosis with hyperthyroidism, before any ophthalmopathy symptoms had appeared. PBMCs were isolated from 8 to 10 ml of fresh peripheral blood by Ficoll-Paque density gradient centrifugation. Progressor patients were defined as those initially diagnosed with Graves' hyperthyroidism in whom ophthalmopathy developed during follow-up. Total RNA was extracted using Trizol reagent, and RNA quality was assessed on an Agilent 2100 Bioanalyzer.

TCR beta CDR3 regions were amplified from RNA transcripts. The first round of RT-PCR for the TCR CDR3 was performed with the HTBI primer set and the Qiagen OneStep RT-PCR kit. The libraries were constructed in a second round of multiplex PCR and then size-selected and purified. Sequencing of the libraries was done on an Illumina HiSeq2000 using paired-end 100 bp reads. In the authors' own workflow: SOAPnuke was used to process the raw data, with reads discarded if the reads contained adapters or uncalled bases, had a mean Phred below 15, or lacked an exact constant-primer or identifier match. High-quality paired reads were merged with COPE v1.2.5, and unique nucleotide sequences were defined as clonotypes. MiTCR v1.1 was used to align clonotypes to the IMGT TRBV, TRBD and TRBJ reference segments. Only V-J combinations with frequency above 0.0001, covering roughly 99% of repertoires, were analysed. The TCS score was defined as F50 (clonal expansion) divided by E x V (chaos), with BLOSUM62-based TCRdist calculated between CDR3 peptides within each V-J. Welch's t-statistics and random forest reduced 450 to 600 V-J features to 13, which were used in a naive Bayes classifier (R e1071). TCRdb took the public reads, trimmed them with fastp at Q25, ran MiXCR for clone calling and kept in-frame beta chains. Every entry covers one CDR3 protein and lists the most common genes and DNA from its rows. V and J calls and clone size were set by TCRdb, not the authors. The sample yields some 370,000 distinct CDR3 sequences; roughly 15% were counted once. In total, the top ten clones hold around a third of the sample.

This sample stems from a study of T cells in Graves' hyperthyroidism and ophthalmopathy (dated 2019 in TCRdb). Notes on the research overall: Peripheral blood was sampled at the time of initial diagnosis, prior to any treatment. After blood sampling, hyperthyroidism patients were treated with methimazole at a starting dose of 30 mg daily, and ophthalmopathy patients were treated with high-dose intravenous methylprednisolone. To identify distinguishing TCR V-J signatures, a discovery cohort of 90 to 100 patients was used, comprising 43 with Graves' ophthalmopathy and some 57 with stable Graves' hyperthyroidism. TCR Vbeta CDR3 sequencing of approximately 140 peripheral blood samples (over 40 ophthalmopathy, over 70 hyperthyroidism and roughly 17 progressor patients) is reported in the paper. An independent validation cohort of around 19 hyperthyroidism patients and 17 patients who later progressed to ophthalmopathy tested prospective prediction of ophthalmopathy. Thyroid tissue and blood T-cell repertoires from six or seven Graves' hyperthyroidism patients were also compared in the study. The 80 to 100 discovery patients were randomly divided into training and test sets at a 7:3 ratio. Broader findings and caveats from the paper: Most expanded thyroid clonotypes (frequency above 0.001) were also detected in blood, a finding suggesting that blood repertoires may reflect thyroid immune responses. In cross-validation, a model built on a 13 V-J signature told ophthalmopathy apart from stable hyperthyroidism with over 85% sensitivity and approximately 84% specificity, and in testing the same model reached 80%/75%. No statistical method was used to fix the sample size in advance, and group allocation was not hidden from the investigators. In validation, the model predicted progression to ophthalmopathy a median of approximately 6.6 months before onset, with about 71% sensitivity and more than 72% specificity.

From a lookup of the germline V gene, CDR1 and CDR2 are SGHVS and FNYEAQ. The CDR3 runs 15 residues from the cysteine to the phenylalanine. The sequence is cut down to CDR3 DNA, 45 bases in frame from base 1. After removal of 4 bases from V and 6 bases from J, the junction retains 8 bases not matched to a gene. Sequenced sample: blood. This sequence uses TRBV7-6 and TRBJ2-2, and TRBD1 matches 7 of the central bases. The clonotype originates from a woman aged 30 to 39 with Graves' hyperthyroidism that later progressed to Graves' ophthalmopathy. The nucleotide sequence reads as follows: TGTGCCAGCAGCTCAAATACAGGGGTGGCCGGGGAGCTGTTTTTT. Its amino acids are CASSSNTGVAGELFF.